The following is a T cell receptor beta chain sequence with its context. What it binds is not known. PCR was performed a second time for about 6 to 11 cycles using a sample-barcoded 5' primer and a J-beta primer mix. TCRdb fed the 5' RACE reads into MiXCR, producing one record per CDR3 protein. The data show fewer than 2 million distinct CDR3 sequences, 35% to 50% seen once. A minimum of 6.5 million PBMCs was isolated per sample. The data derive from a study of blood T cells in healthy people across ages. Study results and caveats: Per-million-T-cell TCR beta diversity fell roughly linearly with age.

Per germline, CDR1 MNHEY and CDR2 SVGEGT. The CDR3 is made up of 17 amino acids. After removal of 2 bases from V and 5 bases from J, the junction contained 10 bases not matched to a gene. This rearrangement joins TRBV6-2 or TRBV6-3 to TRBJ2-3, with 10 bases matching TRBD2. This sequence was found in a human donor in good health. The sequencing sample was made of blood. CDR3 sequence (DNA): TGTGCCAGCAGTTACCCAGGGAGAGCGGGGGGGCGAGATACGCAGTATTTT. Protein: CASSYPGRAGGRDTQYF.